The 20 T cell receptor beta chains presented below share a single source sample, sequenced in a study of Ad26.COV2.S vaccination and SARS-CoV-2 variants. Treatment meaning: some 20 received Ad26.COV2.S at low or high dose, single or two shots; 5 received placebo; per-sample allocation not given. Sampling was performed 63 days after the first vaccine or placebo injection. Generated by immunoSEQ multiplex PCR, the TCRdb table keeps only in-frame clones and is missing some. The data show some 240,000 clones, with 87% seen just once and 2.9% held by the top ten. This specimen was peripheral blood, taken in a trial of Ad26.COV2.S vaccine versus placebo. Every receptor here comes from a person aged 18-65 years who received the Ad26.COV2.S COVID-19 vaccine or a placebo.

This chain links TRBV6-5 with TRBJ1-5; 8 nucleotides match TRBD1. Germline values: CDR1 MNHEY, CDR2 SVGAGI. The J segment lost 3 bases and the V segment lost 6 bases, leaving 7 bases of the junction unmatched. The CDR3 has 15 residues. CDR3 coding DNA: TGTGCCAGCAGGGGTCTGACAGGGGTCAATCAGCCCCAGCATTTT. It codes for CASRGLTGVNQPQHF.

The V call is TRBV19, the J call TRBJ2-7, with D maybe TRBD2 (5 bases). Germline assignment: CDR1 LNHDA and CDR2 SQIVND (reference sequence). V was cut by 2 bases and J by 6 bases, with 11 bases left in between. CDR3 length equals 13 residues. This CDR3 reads CASSIIASREQYF. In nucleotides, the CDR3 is TGTGCCAGTAGTATAATAGCGTCCCGCGAGCAGTACTTC.

The CDR3: CASSVGTGYEKLFF. As DNA, the CDR3 is TGTGCCAGCAGTGTCGGGACAGGGTATGAAAAACTGTTTTTT. The V and J genes are TRBV2 and TRBJ1-4; 9 nucleotides align to TRBD1. Germline V CDR1 and CDR2: SNHLY, FYNNEI. V trimming: 4 bases; J trimming: 6 bases; junction bases outside the gene matches: 3. This CDR3 contains 14 residues.

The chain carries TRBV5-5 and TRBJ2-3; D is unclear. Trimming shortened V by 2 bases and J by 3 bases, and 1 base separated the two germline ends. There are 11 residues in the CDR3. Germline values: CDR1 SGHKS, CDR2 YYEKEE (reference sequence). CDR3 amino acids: CASSFTDTQYF. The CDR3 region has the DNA TGTGCCAGCAGCTTTACAGATACGCAGTATTTT. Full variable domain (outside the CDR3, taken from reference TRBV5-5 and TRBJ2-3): DAGVTQSPTHLIKTRGQQVTLRCSPISGHKSVSWYQQVLGQGPQFIFQYYEKEERGRGNFPDRFSARQFPNYSSELNVNALLLGDSALYLCASSFTDTQYFGPGTRLTVL.

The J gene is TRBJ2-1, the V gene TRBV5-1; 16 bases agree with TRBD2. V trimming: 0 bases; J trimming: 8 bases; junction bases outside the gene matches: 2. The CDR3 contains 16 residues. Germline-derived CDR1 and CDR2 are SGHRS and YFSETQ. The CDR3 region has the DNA TGCGCCAGCAGCTTGGGGGGACTAGCGGGAGGGTATGAGCAGTTCTTC. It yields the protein CASSLGGLAGGYEQFF.

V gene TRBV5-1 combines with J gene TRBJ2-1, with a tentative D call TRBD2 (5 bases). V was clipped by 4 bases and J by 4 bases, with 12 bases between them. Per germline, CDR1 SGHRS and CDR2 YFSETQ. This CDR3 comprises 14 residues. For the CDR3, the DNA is TGCGCCAGCAGCCCGGGATCGGGATACAATGAGCAGTTCTTC. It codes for CASSPGSGYNEQFF. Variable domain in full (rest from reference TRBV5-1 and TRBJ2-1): KAGVTQTPRYLIKTRGQQVTLSCSPISGHRSVSWYQQTPGQGLQFLFEYFSETQRNKGNFPGRFSGRQFSNSRSEMNVSTLELGDSALYLCASSPGSGYNEQFFGPGTRLTVL.

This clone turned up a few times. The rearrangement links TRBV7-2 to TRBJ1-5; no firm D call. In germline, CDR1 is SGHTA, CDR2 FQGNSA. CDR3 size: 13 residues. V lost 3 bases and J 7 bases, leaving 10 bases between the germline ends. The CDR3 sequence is CASSLAAMQPQHF. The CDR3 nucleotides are TGTGCCAGCAGCTTGGCCGCAATGCAGCCCCAGCATTTT.

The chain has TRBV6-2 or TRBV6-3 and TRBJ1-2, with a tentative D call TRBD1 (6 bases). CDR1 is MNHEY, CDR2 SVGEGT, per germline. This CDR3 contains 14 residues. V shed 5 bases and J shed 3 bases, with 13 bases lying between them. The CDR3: CASSPGQTYYGYTF. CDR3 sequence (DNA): TGTGCCAGCAGTCCCGGACAGACCTACTATGGCTACACCTTC.

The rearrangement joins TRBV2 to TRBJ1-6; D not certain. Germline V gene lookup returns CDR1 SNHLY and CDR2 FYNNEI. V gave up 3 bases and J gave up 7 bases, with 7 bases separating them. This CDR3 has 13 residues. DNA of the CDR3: TGTGCCAGCAGTGAGCAGTGGAATTCACCCCTCCACTTT. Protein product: CASSEQWNSPLHF.

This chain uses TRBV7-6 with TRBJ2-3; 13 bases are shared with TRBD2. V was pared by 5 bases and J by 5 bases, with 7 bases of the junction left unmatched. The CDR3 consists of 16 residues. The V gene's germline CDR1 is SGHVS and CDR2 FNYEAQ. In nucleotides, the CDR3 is TGTGCCAGCAGCCCGTTTAGACTAGCGGGAGGAGATACGCAGTATTTT. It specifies CASSPFRLAGGDTQYF.

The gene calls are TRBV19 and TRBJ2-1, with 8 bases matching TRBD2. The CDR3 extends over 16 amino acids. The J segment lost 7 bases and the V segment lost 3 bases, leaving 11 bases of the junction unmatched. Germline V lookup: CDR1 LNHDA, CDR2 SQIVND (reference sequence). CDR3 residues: CASSMIGGAKRNEQFF. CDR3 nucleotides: TGTGCCAGTAGTATGATCGGGGGGGCTAAGAGAAATGAGCAGTTCTTC.

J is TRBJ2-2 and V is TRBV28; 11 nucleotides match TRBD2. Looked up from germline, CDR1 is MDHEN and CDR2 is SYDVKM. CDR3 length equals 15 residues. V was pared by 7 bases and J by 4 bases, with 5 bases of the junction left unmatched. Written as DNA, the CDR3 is TGTGCCAGCACCCCGGGACTAGCGGCCACCGGGGAGCTGTTTTTT. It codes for CASTPGLAATGELFF.

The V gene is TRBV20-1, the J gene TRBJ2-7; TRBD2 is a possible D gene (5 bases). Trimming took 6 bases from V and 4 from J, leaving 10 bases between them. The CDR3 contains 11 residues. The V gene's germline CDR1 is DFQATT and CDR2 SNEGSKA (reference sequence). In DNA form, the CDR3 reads TGCAGTGCAGTACTAGGATACGAGCAGTACGTC. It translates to CSAVLGYEQYV.

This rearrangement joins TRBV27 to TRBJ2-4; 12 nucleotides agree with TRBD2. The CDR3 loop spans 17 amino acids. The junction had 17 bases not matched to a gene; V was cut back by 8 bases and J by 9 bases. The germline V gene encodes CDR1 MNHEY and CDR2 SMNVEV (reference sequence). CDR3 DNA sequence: TGTGCCAGCCCCTTACGTCTAGCGGGAGGGCCGGAGTTCATTCAGTACTTC. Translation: CASPLRLAGGPEFIQYF.

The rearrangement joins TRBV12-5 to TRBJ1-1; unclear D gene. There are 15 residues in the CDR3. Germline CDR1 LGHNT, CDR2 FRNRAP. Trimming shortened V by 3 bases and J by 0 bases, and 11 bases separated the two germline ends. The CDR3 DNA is TGTGCTAGTGGTTTTGCCCTCGGACTGAACACTGAAGCTTTCTTT. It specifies CASGFALGLNTEAFF.

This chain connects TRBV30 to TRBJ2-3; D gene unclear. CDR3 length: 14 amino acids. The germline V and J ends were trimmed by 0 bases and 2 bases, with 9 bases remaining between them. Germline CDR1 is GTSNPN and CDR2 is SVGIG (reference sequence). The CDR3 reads CAWSVGVITDTQYF. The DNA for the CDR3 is TGTGCCTGGAGTGTAGGCGTCATCACAGATACGCAGTATTTT.

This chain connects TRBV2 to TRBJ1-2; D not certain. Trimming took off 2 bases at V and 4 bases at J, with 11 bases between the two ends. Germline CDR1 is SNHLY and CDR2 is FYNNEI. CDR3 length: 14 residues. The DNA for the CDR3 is TGTGCCAGCAGTGAACGCCCGTTGCCCTATGGCTACACCTTC. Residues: CASSERPLPYGYTF.

The CDR3 is CATREASTDTQYF. CDR3 nucleotide sequence: TGCGCCACCAGGGAGGCTAGCACAGATACGCAGTATTTT. The chain couples TRBV10-1 to TRBJ2-3, with a possible D match to TRBD2 (6 bases). Germline V gives CDR1 WNHNN, CDR2 SYGVQD (reference sequence). The CDR3 consists of 13 residues. The V and J ends lost 10 bases and 0 bases respectively, with 11 bases between them.

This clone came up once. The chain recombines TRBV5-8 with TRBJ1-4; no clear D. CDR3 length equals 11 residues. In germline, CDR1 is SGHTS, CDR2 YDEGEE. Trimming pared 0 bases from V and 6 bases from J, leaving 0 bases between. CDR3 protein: CASSLDEKLFF. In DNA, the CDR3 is TGTGCCAGCAGCTTGGATGAAAAACTGTTTTTT.

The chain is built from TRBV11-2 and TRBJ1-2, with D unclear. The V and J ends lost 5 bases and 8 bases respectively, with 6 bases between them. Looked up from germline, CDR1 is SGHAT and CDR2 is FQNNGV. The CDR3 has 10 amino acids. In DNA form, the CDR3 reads TGTGCCAGCAGCGAGGGAGGCTACACCTTC. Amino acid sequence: CASSEGGYTF.